The present T cell receptor beta chain was sequenced within a study of blood T cell repertoires in COVID-19. Study-level information: Collection of acute and convalescent COVID-19 samples took place in the United States, Italy and Spain. T cells, B-cell-depleted T cells, or PBMCs provided the cDNA or gDNA that served as material.

Original handling: Estimation of nucleated cell counts was performed using reference gene primer amplification. Sequencing was performed with immunoSEQ multiplex PCR; in TCRdb, only in-frame clones are kept and a portion is missing. V and J calls and clone size are given by that table; D and trimming were obtained from the DNA. The table lists about 100,000 clones, around 90% of them singletons. This CDR3 has 15 residues. V shed 1 base and J 4 bases; nucleotides not matched to a gene: 6. Per the germline V gene, CDR1 is MDHEN and CDR2 is SYDVKM. The TCR originated in a human donor in a cohort sampled during active COVID-19. Material for sequencing was peripheral blood. The chain carries TRBV28 and TRBJ1-2; 7 positions match TRBD1. CDR3 region: CASSLSARDSYGYTF. The CDR3 DNA reads as TGTGCCAGCAGTTTATCGGCTAGGGACAGCTATGGCTACACCTTC.